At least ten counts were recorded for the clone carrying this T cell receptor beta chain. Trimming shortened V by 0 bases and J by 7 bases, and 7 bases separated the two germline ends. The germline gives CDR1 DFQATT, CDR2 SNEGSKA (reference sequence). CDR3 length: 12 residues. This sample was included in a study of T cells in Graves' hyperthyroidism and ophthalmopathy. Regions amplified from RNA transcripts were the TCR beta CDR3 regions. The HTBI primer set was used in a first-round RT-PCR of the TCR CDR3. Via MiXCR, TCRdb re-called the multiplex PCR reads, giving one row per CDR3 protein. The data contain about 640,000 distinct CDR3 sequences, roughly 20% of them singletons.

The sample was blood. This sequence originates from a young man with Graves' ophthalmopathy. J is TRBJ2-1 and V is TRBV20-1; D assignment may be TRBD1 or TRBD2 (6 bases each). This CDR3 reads CSAREGGNEQFF. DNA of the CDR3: TGCAGTGCTAGAGAAGGGGGGAATGAGCAGTTCTTC.